This T cell receptor (beta chain) was recorded in a study of T-cell memory formation after mild COVID-19. The V gene lost 1 base and the J gene lost 9 bases, with 11 bases spanning the gap. CDR1 and CDR2 (germline): SGHTA, FQGNSA. The CDR3 extends over 13 amino acids. TCRdb used MiXCR to reprocess the 5' RACE reads, holding one entry per CDR3 protein. The profile shows 400,000 or so distinct CDR3 sequences, 20% of them singletons. Points from the study as a whole: A second wave expanding day 15 to 37 was CD4+-biased; contracting clones were balanced. CD4+ clones that contracted lay mainly in CM and EM; CD8+ ones lay in EMRA. Some clones that responded turned up in pre-infection memory, which suggests that cross-reactive memory joined in. Confirmation of SARS-CoV-2 specificity was lacking for second-wave clones peaking day 37.

Comment on this clonotype: Its cognate antigen is unknown.

This chain uses TRBV7-2 with TRBJ2-3; D not certain. Sample: PBMCs or a T cell subset sorted from them (not recorded which). The sequence was collected from an adult woman who had mild COVID-19 (a few samples of this study predate the infection). Cell type and time point are not known. The DNA of the CDR3 is TGTGCCAGCAGCTTAGGGCCCCTAGGCACGCAGTATTTT. It is translated as CASSLGPLGTQYF.